This T cell receptor beta chain was captured by sequencing in a study of shared clonotypes between healthy human individuals. V shed 6 bases and J 1 base; nucleotides not matched to a gene: 12. Per the germline V gene, CDR1 is WNHNN and CDR2 is SYGVQD (reference sequence). The CDR3 has 17 amino acids. This table comes from immunoSEQ multiplex PCR, and its TCRdb copy is limited to in-frame clones, with some not included. The data hold some 1,100,000 clones, with roughly 74% observed a single time. The TCR was taken from a man aged 18 to 29 in good health. Some clones in this sample may be carry-over from other donors' samples. This chain links TRBV10-1 with TRBJ1-5; TRBD1 agrees at 7 bases. Sequenced material: memory CD4+ T cells from PBMCs. The subset denotes: CD45RA-negative fraction. CDR3 DNA: TGCGCCAGCAGCCCGGGGCAGGGGGGCCGGAGCAATCAGCCCCAGCATTTT. Residues: CASSPGQGGRSNQPQHF.